The clone carrying this T cell receptor (beta chain) was counted between two and nine times. This sample is part of a study of blood T cell repertoires in COVID-19. Background on the study: Samples of COVID-19 (acute and convalescent) were obtained from the United States, Italy and Spain. PBMCs, B-cell-depleted T cells, or T cells were the source of the cDNA or gDNA that made up the material.

The CDR3 spans 18 residues. Trimming shortened V by 5 bases and J by 6 bases, and 28 bases separated the two germline ends. Per the germline V gene, CDR1 is SGHAT and CDR2 is FQNNGV. Under the authors' procedure: Amplification of reference gene primers was used by the study to estimate nucleated cell counts. Sequencing was performed with immunoSEQ multiplex PCR; in TCRdb, only in-frame clones are kept and a portion is missing. V and J calls and clone size are those listed in that table; D and trimming were worked out from the DNA. The profile shows around 140,000 clones, about 80% of them singletons.

This receptor was obtained from a human donor in a cohort sampled during active COVID-19. The gene calls are TRBV11-2 and TRBJ1-2; D might be TRBD1 (6 bases). Input material: peripheral blood. The CDR3, as DNA: TGTGCCAGCAGCCACTTTGCCAGATACGGAAACAGGGCGAATGGCTACACCTTC. This encodes CASSHFARYGNRANGYTF.